This T cell receptor (beta chain) is drawn from a study of CD8 T cells in ankylosing spondylitis. Study-level results: Within matched ankylosing spondylitis synovial fluid, disease-linked clones were reportedly significantly enriched. What appeared characteristic of ankylosing spondylitis blood was a TCR beta motif of fewer than ten highly homologous variants. Disease-associated clones were CD8+ and fairly uncommon in peripheral blood.

This clonotype was seen once. What it binds is unknown. Library preparation for TCR beta used quantitative 5'-RACE with molecular barcodes. TCRdb used MiXCR to reprocess the 5' RACE reads, holding one entry per CDR3 protein. The table records approximately 140,000 distinct CDR3 sequences, under 55% of them present only once. Material for sequencing was synovial fluid, either unsorted or a sorted T cell fraction (not recorded which). The origin of this receptor is a male donor with ankylosing spondylitis.

The CDR3 loop reads CASSPHVGQAWWMNTEAFF. The CDR3 DNA reads as TGTGCCAGTAGTCCTCACGTGGGACAGGCCTGGTGGATGAACACTGAAGCTTTCTTT. The chain employs TRBV19 and TRBJ1-1, with 8 bases fitting TRBD1. This CDR3 contains 19 residues. V lost 5 bases, J lost 0 bases, and 17 bases stayed unmatched. The germline CDR1 and CDR2 sequences are LNHDA and SQIVND (reference sequence).